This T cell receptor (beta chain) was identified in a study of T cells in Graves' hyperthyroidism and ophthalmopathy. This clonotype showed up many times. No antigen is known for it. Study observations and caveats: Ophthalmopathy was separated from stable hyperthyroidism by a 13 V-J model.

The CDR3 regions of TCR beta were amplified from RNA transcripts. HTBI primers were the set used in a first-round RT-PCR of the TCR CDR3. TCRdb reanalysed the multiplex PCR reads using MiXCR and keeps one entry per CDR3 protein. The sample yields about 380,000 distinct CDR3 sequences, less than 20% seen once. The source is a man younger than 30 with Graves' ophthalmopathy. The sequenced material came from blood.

As DNA, the CDR3 is TGTGCCAGCAGCTCCCTCCGCGGGGGGCCTCCGACCGGGGAGCTGTTTTTT. Protein: CASSSLRGGPPTGELFF. The chain employs TRBV11-2 and TRBJ2-2, with TRBD2 identical over 8 bases. The J segment lost 5 bases and the V segment lost 4 bases, leaving 12 bases of the junction unmatched. From germline, CDR1 is SGHAT and CDR2 FQNNGV. The CDR3 is made up of 17 amino acids.